These 27 T cell receptor beta chains were all obtained from the same sample, sequenced in a study of blood T cells in healthy people across ages (dated by TCRdb to about 2015). The library relied on 5' RACE. The data were produced on an Illumina HiSeq 2500. A second roughly 7 to 11 cycle PCR used a sample-barcoded 5' primer and a J-beta primer mix. The public reads were quality trimmed at Q25 with fastp and then assembled into clones with MiXCR by TCRdb, keeping productive beta chains. Each CDR3 protein appears once, grouped with its most common genes and DNA. This sample has roughly 800,000 distinct CDR3 sequences in its table, and 58% of those were observed once. The ten largest make up over 20% of the sample. Source material: blood. The source of these receptors is a man aged 30 to 45 in good health.

This chain links TRBV7-2 with TRBJ2-2, with unresolved D. This CDR3 contains 16 residues. V lost 5 bases to trimming and J lost 3 bases, with 16 bases between them. Germline V gene data show CDR1 as SGHTA and CDR2 as FQGNSA. The DNA of the CDR3 is TGTGCCAGCAGCGTGCGGACCATCGGCGACACCGGGGAGCTGTTTTTT. It codes for CASSVRTIGDTGELFF.

The DNA for the CDR3 is TGCAGTGCTGTGGGACTAGCTTACAATGAGCAGTTCTTC. Translated: CSAVGLAYNEQFF. The chain has TRBV20-1 and TRBJ2-1, with 9 bases aligning to TRBD2. Germline V gene sequence: CDR1 DFQATT, CDR2 SNEGSKA (reference sequence). The J segment lost 4 bases and the V segment lost 5 bases, leaving 3 bases of the junction unmatched. The CDR3 spans 13 residues.

This clonotype was seen a handful of times. The chain joins TRBV29-1 to TRBJ1-2, with TRBD1 matching over 9 bases. CDR3 length: 13 amino acids. Germline values: CDR1 SQVTM, CDR2 ANQGSEA. V lost 7 bases to trimming and J lost 6 bases; unmatched junction nucleotides: 9. The CDR3 sequence is CSAGQGLEDGYTF. As DNA, the CDR3 is TGCAGCGCTGGACAGGGGCTAGAAGATGGCTACACCTTC.

V usage is TRBV6-2 or TRBV6-3 and J usage is TRBJ2-5; TRBD2 might be the D (6 bases). The tail of the sequence fits TRBJ2-7 better, so the J call may be wrong. CDR3 size: 18 residues. Germline V gene data show CDR1 as MNHEY and CDR2 as SVGEGT. The DNA of the CDR3 is TGTGCCAGCAGTTACTCAGCCGGGGCCGGAACTCTAGCGAACGAGCAGTACTTC. Translating it yields CASSYSAGAGTLANEQYF.

In nucleotides, the CDR3 is TGCGCCAGCATCCAGGGCCCGGGACTAGTCCCCTACGAGCAGTACTTC. This sequence encodes CASIQGPGLVPYEQYF. The chain couples TRBV5-1 to TRBJ2-7; 8 bases are a match to TRBD2. V trimming: 6 bases; J trimming: 2 bases; junction bases outside the gene matches: 13. The V gene's germline CDR1 is SGHRS and CDR2 YFSETQ. The length of the CDR3 is 16 residues.

The table lists this clonotype with many counts. Compared with germline, one end of the junction differs, possibly owing to a read error. The chain carries TRBV7-9 and TRBJ2-7; 10 bases agree with TRBD1. This CDR3 is 14 amino acids long. Germline values: CDR1 SEHNR, CDR2 FQNEAQ (reference sequence). The CDR3 spells CASSLGQGAYEQYF. CDR3 nucleotide sequence: TGTGCCAGCAGTTTAGGACAGGGGGCCTACGAGCAGTACTTC.

The rearrangement uses TRBV20-1 and TRBJ2-2, with D perhaps given as TRBD1 or TRBD2 (5 bases each). The CDR3 is 13 amino acids. The germline CDR1 and CDR2 sequences are DFQATT and SNEGSKA (reference sequence). Deletions cut 5 bases from V and 3 bases from J, with 10 bases between. DNA for the CDR3: TGCAGTGCTGAAGAGGGGCACACCGGGGAGCTGTTTTTT. Translation gives CSAEEGHTGELFF.

The chain has TRBV27 and TRBJ2-1, with a possible D match to TRBD1 (5 bases). Germline loops: CDR1 MNHEY, CDR2 SMNVEV (reference sequence). This CDR3 region has 13 residues. V was trimmed by 7 bases and J by 8 bases, leaving 15 bases between them. The CDR3, as DNA: TGTGCCAGCAAAGCAGGGCCTGGGGATGAGCAGTTCTTC. Translating gives CASKAGPGDEQFF.

This rearrangement joins TRBV7-2 to TRBJ2-3; D is possibly TRBD1 or TRBD2 (5 bases each). The CDR3 runs 15 residues. Germline V gives CDR1 SGHTA, CDR2 FQGNSA. Deletions cut 4 bases from V and 9 bases from J, with 20 bases between. CDR3: CASSSPRPLGETQYF. CDR3 nucleotide sequence: TGTGCCAGCAGCTCTCCCCGGCCCCTAGGGGAGACGCAGTATTTT.

This clonotype appeared a few times. The J gene is TRBJ2-7, the V gene TRBV28; TRBD2 matches at 8 bases. This CDR3 is 15 amino acids long. The J segment lost 6 bases and the V segment lost 10 bases, leaving 17 bases of the junction unmatched. Germline values: CDR1 MDHEN, CDR2 SYDVKM. CDR3 loop: CATVARGLARREQYF. CDR3 coding DNA: TGTGCCACCGTGGCCCGAGGACTAGCTCGCCGCGAGCAGTACTTC.

This clonotype was counted a few times. The chain links TRBV20-1 to TRBJ2-1; D unclear. The CDR3 length is 15 residues. V was cut by 3 bases and J by 0 bases, with 12 bases left in between. The germline V gene has CDR1 DFQATT and CDR2 SNEGSKA (reference sequence). The DNA of the CDR3 is TGCAGTGCTAGGGATCCGGCGAGCTCCTACAATGAGCAGTTCTTC. Translating gives CSARDPASSYNEQFF.

The chain carries TRBV6-2 or TRBV6-3 and TRBJ2-1; D is perhaps TRBD2 (5 bases). This CDR3 region has 14 residues. Trimming left V 6 bases short and J 12 bases short, with 21 bases between. Germline V CDR1 and CDR2: MNHEY, SVGEGT. The CDR3 DNA is TGTGCCAGCAGCATGGGGTTCCTAGCCGATGGGCAGTTCTTC. This codes for CASSMGFLADGQFF.

This clonotype was seen a handful of times. The chain recombines TRBV7-6 with TRBJ2-1; 7 bases line up with TRBD2. Germline V gene lookup returns CDR1 SGHVS and CDR2 FNYEAQ. V shed 1 base, J shed 4 bases, and the junction held 4 bases outside the gene matches. The CDR3 spans 15 residues. The CDR3 reads CASSLVAGRYNEQFF. The CDR3 DNA reads as TGTGCCAGCAGCTTAGTAGCGGGCCGGTACAATGAGCAGTTCTTC.

This clonotype was seen a handful of times. This chain connects TRBV29-1 to TRBJ1-2, with D possibly TRBD1 on 6 matching bases. With 5 bases removed from V and 6 bases from J, the gap between germline ends came to 16 bases. The CDR3 loop spans 13 amino acids. Germline V lookup: CDR1 SQVTM, CDR2 ANQGSEA. The CDR3 is CSVLSGANHGYTF. In nucleotides, the CDR3 is TGCAGCGTTTTGTCGGGGGCTAATCATGGCTACACCTTC. The full variable domain, completed using reference TRBV29-1 and TRBJ1-2, is SAVISQKPSRDICQRGTSLTIQCQVDSQVTMMFWYRQQPGQSLTLIATANQGSEATYESGFVIDKFPISRPNLTFSTLTVSNMSPEDSSIYLCSVLSGANHGYTFGSGTRLTVV.

J is TRBJ2-3 and V is TRBV7-9; 7 bases agree with TRBD1. J was trimmed by 2 bases and V by 6 bases; bases with no gene match: 17. The germline V gene has CDR1 SEHNR and CDR2 FQNEAQ (reference sequence). The CDR3 is made up of 18 amino acids. CDR3 bases: TGTGCCAGCAGTTCACAACAAACAGGGGAGAGGTTCACAGATACGCAGTATTTT. Its translation: CASSSQQTGERFTDTQYF.

This sequence joins TRBV12-3 or TRBV12-4 and TRBJ2-3; a weak D match, TRBD1 (5 bases). Trimming stripped 8 bases from V and 3 bases from J, with 12 bases between. This CDR3 region has 13 residues. CDR3 nucleotide sequence: TGTGCCAGCCGTCCACAGGAAACAGATACGCAGTATTTT. This codes for CASRPQETDTQYF.

The chain has TRBV4-2 and TRBJ2-5; 7 bases fit TRBD2. Unmatched junction bases numbered 10, after V lost 4 bases and J lost 5 bases. Germline V gives CDR1 LGHNA, CDR2 YNFKEQ. This CDR3 spans 15 amino acids. The CDR3 DNA reads as TGTGCCAGCAGCCTCGACCCGAGAGCGGGGGAGACCCAGTACTTC. It specifies CASSLDPRAGETQYF.

V gene TRBV13 combines with J gene TRBJ2-5, with D unclear. The germline gives CDR1 PRHDT, CDR2 FYEKMQ (reference sequence). Trimming took 5 bases from V and 6 from J, leaving 10 bases between them. The CDR3 contains 12 residues. CDR3 bases: TGTGCCAGCAGCGCTCTAGGGAAGACCCAGTACTTC. It encodes CASSALGKTQYF.

The chain is built from TRBV20-1 and TRBJ2-7, with 13 bases identical to TRBD2. V dropped 5 bases and J dropped 4; count of bases not matched to a gene: 11. The CDR3 contains 16 residues. Germline V lookup: CDR1 DFQATT, CDR2 SNEGSKA (reference sequence). Here the CDR3 reads CSAYGLAGVGWYEQYF. The CDR3 bases are TGCAGTGCTTATGGACTAGCGGGAGTAGGGTGGTACGAGCAGTACTTC.

This chain uses TRBV29-1 with TRBJ2-1; no clear D gene. Germline CDR1 SQVTM, CDR2 ANQGSEA. This CDR3 region has 11 residues. Trimming took off 2 bases at V and 5 bases at J, with 4 bases between the two ends. As DNA, the CDR3 is TGCAGCGTTGAAACGGACAATGAGCAGTTCTTC. This encodes CSVETDNEQFF.

This clonotype occurred once. V gene TRBV6-1 combines with J gene TRBJ2-5, with D possibly matching TRBD1 (5 bases). There are 14 residues in the CDR3. The germline V and J ends were trimmed by 4 bases and 7 bases, with 16 bases remaining between them. Looked up from germline, CDR1 is MNHNS and CDR2 is SASEGT. CDR3 sequence (DNA): TGTGCCAGCAGTGTACAGCTTTCTCAGGGGACCCAGTACTTC. It codes for CASSVQLSQGTQYF.

The rearrangement links TRBV6-2 or TRBV6-3 to TRBJ2-1; D is unresolved. CDR1 MNHEY and CDR2 SVGEGT come from the germline V gene. V was clipped by 5 bases and J by 8 bases, with 10 bases between them. This CDR3 is 12 amino acids long. CDR3: CASSRARDEQFF. Written as DNA, the CDR3 is TGTGCCAGCAGTAGAGCTAGGGATGAGCAGTTCTTC.

The rearrangement uses TRBV20-1 and TRBJ2-7; D is uncertain. This CDR3 has 14 amino acids. Germline CDR1 and CDR2: DFQATT and SNEGSKA (reference sequence). V shed 2 bases and J shed 4 bases, with 15 bases lying between them. CDR3 region: CSARHPRTTYEQYF. CDR3 in DNA: TGCAGTGCTAGACACCCGAGGACCACGTACGAGCAGTACTTC.

The CDR3 region is CASRPRGENEQYF. The CDR3 coding sequence is TGTGCCAGCAGACCCAGAGGGGAGAACGAGCAGTACTTC. The V and J genes are TRBV7-2 and TRBJ2-7; TRBD1 or TRBD2 may be the D gene (5 bases each). From germline, CDR1 is SGHTA and CDR2 FQGNSA. The CDR3 runs to 13 residues. Trimming removed 6 bases at V and 5 bases at J, with 14 bases between.

This chain connects TRBV3-1 to TRBJ2-4, with a tentative D call TRBD2 (5 bases). Between the trimmed V and J ends, which lost 2 bases and 13 bases, there was a span of 12 bases. Germline CDR1 LGHDT, CDR2 YNNKEL (reference sequence). The CDR3 sequence is 12 residues long. CDR3 in DNA: TGTGCCAGCAGCCAACCGCCGTGGGAGCAGTACTTC. Encoded protein: CASSQPPWEQYF.

The CDR3 sequence: CSARVSEAGYYNEQFF. CDR3 DNA sequence: TGCAGTGCTAGAGTTAGTGAAGCGGGATACTACAATGAGCAGTTCTTC. The gene calls are TRBV20-1 and TRBJ2-1, with 7 bases identical to TRBD2. There are 16 residues in the CDR3. V shed 1 base, J shed 3 bases, and the junction held 9 bases outside the gene matches. CDR1 is DFQATT and CDR2 is SNEGSKA in the germline V gene (reference sequence).

The sample holds one count of this clonotype. An end of the junction does not agree with germline; a read error may underlie this. This chain joins TRBV7-9 and TRBJ2-3; a possible D gene is TRBD1 (6 bases). Germline-derived CDR1 and CDR2 are SEHNR and FQNEAQ (reference sequence). CDR3 length: 16 residues. The CDR3 spells CASSFAIGGSADTQYF. For the CDR3, the DNA is TGTGCTAGCAGCTTCGCCATAGGGGGAAGTGCAGATACGCAGTATTTT. Based on the CDR3 plus reference TRBV7-9 and TRBJ2-3, the full variable domain is DTGVSQNPRHKITKRGQNVTFRCDPISEHNRLYWYRQTLGQGPEFLTYFQNEAQLEKSRLLSDRFSAERPKGSFSTLEIQRTEQGDSAMYLCASSFAIGGSADTQYFGPGTRLTVL.